This T cell receptor (beta chain) came from a study of response to subunit inactivated influenza vaccine. Study-level results: Each seasonal influenza vaccination recruits few new T cells, the authors suggested.

In this sample, this clonotype turned up many times. What it binds is unknown. TCRdb reprocessed the RT-PCR reads via MiXCR and lists one record per CDR3 protein. This sample has 150,000 or so distinct CDR3 sequences; around 10% occur once, and the top ten carry approximately 35%. The germline V gene encodes CDR1 SQVTM and CDR2 ANQGSEA. The V end was cut by 7 bases, the J end by 3 bases, with 16 bases between. The length of the CDR3 is 13 residues. V is TRBV29-1 and J is TRBJ2-7; D may be TRBD1 (6 bases). This specimen was CD8+ T cells sorted from PBMCs, taken about 23 months after vaccination. The TCR was taken from a man aged 50 to 69 who received an inactivated influenza vaccine. CDR3 sequence reads: CSASLRGGYEQYF. DNA of the CDR3: TGCAGCGCTTCCTTGCGAGGGGGCTACGAGCAGTACTTC.